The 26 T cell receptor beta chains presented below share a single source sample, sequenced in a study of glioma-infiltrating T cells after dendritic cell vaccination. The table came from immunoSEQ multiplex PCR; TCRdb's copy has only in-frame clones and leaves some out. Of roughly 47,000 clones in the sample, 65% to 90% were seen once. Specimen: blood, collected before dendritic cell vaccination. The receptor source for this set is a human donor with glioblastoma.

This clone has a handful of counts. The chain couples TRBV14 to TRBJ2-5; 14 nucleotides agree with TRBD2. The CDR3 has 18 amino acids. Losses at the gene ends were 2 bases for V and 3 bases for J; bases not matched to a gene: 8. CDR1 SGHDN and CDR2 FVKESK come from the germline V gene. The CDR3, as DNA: TGTGCCAGCAGCCAAATGGGACTAGCGGGGGCCGCGGAAGAGACCCAGTACTTC. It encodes CASSQMGLAGAAEETQYF.

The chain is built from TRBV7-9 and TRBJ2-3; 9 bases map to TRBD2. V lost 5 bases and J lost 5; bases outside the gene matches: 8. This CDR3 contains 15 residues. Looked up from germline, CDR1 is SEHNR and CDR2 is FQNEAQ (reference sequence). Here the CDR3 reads CASSPTSGWGDTQYF. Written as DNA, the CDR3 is TGTGCCAGCAGCCCGACTAGCGGATGGGGAGATACGCAGTATTTT.

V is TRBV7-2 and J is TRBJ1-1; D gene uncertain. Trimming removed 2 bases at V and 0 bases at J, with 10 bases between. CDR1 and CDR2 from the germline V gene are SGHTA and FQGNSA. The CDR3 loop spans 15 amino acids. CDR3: CASSLLVSVNTEAFF. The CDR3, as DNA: TGTGCCAGCAGCTTATTGGTTTCGGTGAACACTGAAGCTTTCTTT.

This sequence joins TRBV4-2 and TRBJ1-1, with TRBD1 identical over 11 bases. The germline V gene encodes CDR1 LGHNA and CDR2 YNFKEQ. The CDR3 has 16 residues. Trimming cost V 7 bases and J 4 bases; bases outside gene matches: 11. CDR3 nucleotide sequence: TGTGCCAGCACCCTTATACTAGGGACAGGGGGCACTGAAGCTTTCTTT. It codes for CASTLILGTGGTEAFF.

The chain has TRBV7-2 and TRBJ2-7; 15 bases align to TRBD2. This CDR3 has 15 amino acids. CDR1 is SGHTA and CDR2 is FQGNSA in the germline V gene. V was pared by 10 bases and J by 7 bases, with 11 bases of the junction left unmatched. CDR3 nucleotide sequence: TGTGCCACATCTACGGGACTAGCGGGGGGTGGTGAGCAGTACTTC. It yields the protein CATSTGLAGGGEQYF.

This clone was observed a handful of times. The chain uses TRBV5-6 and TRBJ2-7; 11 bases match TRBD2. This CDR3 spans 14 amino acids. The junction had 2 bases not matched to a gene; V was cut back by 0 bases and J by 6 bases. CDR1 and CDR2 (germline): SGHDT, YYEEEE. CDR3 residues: CASSLGLAGTEQYF. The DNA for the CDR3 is TGTGCCAGCAGCTTGGGACTAGCGGGGACCGAGCAGTACTTC.

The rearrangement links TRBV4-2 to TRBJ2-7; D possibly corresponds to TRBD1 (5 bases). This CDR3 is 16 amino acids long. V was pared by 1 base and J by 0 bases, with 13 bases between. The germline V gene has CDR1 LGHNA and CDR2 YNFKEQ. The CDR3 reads CASSQGSLDTSYEQYF. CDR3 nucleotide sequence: TGTGCCAGCAGCCAAGGATCCTTGGACACCTCCTACGAGCAGTACTTC.

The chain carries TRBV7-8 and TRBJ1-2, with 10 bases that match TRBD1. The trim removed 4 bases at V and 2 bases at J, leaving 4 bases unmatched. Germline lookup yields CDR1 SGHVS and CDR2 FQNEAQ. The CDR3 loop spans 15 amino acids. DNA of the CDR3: TGTGCCAGCAGCTCCGGACAGGGGGGGAACTATGGCTACACCTTC. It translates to CASSSGQGGNYGYTF.

CDR3 nucleotides: TGCAGCGCTAGGACAGGGGCCTACGAGCAGTACTTC. Encoded protein: CSARTGAYEQYF. This chain joins TRBV29-1 and TRBJ2-7; 9 positions match TRBD1. CDR3 length equals 12 residues. The V and J ends lost 7 bases and 2 bases, in that order; junction bases with no gene match: 3. In germline, CDR1 is SQVTM, CDR2 ANQGSEA.

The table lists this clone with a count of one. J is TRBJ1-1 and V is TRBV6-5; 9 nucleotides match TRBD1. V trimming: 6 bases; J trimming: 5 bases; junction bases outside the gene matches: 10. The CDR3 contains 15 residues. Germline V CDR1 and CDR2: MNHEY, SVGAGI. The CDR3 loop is CASRPTGGADTEAFF. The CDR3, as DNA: TGTGCCAGCAGACCCACAGGGGGCGCCGATACTGAAGCTTTCTTT.

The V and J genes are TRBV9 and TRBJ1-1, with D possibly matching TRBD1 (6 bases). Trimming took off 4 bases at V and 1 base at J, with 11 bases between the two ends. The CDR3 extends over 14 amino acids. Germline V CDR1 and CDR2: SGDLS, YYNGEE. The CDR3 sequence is CASSPSTGNTEAFF. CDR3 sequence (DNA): TGTGCCAGCAGCCCCTCGACAGGGAACACTGAAGCTTTCTTT.

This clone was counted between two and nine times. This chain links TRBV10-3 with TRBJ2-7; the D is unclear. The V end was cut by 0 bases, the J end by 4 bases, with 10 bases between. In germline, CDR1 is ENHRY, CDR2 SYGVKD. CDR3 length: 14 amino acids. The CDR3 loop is CAISESSSGYEQYF. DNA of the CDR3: TGTGCCATCAGTGAGTCGAGTTCCGGTTACGAGCAGTACTTC.

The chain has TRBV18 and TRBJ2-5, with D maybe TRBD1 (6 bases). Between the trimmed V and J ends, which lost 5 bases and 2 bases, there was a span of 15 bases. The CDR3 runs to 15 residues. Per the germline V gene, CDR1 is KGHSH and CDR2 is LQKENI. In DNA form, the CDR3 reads TGTGCCAGCTCATCCCAGGGGATTTGGCAAGAGACCCAGTACTTC. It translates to CASSSQGIWQETQYF.

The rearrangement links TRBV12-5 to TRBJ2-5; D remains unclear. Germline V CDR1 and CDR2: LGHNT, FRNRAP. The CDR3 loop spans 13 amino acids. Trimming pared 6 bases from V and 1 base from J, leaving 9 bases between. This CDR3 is CASGPWAQETQYF. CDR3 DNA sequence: TGTGCTAGTGGCCCCTGGGCCCAAGAGACCCAGTACTTC. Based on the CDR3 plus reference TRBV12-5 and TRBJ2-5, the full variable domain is DARVTQTPRHKVTEMGQEVTMRCQPILGHNTVFWYRQTMMQGLELLAYFRNRAPLDDSGMPKDRFSAEMPDATLATLKIQPSEPRDSAVYFCASGPWAQETQYFGPGTRLLVL.

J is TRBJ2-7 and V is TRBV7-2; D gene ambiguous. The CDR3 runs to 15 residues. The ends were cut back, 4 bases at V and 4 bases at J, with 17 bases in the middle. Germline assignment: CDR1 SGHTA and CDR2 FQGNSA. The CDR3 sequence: CASSYPESKRYEQYF. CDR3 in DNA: TGTGCCAGCAGCTACCCAGAGTCGAAGAGGTACGAGCAGTACTTC.

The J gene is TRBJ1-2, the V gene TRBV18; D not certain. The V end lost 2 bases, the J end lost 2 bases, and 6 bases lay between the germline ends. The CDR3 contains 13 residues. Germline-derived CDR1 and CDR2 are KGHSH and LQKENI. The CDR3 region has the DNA TGTGCCAGCTCACCAACAGAAAACTATGGCTACACCTTC. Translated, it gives CASSPTENYGYTF.

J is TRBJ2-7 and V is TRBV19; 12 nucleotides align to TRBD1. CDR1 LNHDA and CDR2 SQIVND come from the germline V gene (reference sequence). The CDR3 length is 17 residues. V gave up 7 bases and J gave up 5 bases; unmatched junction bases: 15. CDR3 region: CASTREGGTGGVDEQYF. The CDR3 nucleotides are TGTGCCAGTACCAGAGAGGGAGGGACAGGGGGCGTGGACGAGCAGTACTTC.

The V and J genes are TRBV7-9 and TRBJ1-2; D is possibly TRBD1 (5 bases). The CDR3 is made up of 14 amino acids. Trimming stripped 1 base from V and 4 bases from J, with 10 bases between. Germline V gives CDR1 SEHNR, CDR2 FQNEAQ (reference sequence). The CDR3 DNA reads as TGTGCCAGCAGCTTAGAATCCGGGGGCTATGGCTACACCTTC. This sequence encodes CASSLESGGYGYTF.

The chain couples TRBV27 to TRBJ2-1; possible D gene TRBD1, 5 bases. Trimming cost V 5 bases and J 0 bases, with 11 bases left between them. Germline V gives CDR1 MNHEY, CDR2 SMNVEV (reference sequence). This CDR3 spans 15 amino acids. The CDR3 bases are TGTGCCAGCAGTACAGAAGGGGTCTCCTACAATGAGCAGTTCTTC. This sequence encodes CASSTEGVSYNEQFF.

In nucleotides, the CDR3 is TGTGCCAGTAGTATAGGCTTGGGACAGGGGAATCATGGCTACACCTTC. It is translated as CASSIGLGQGNHGYTF. This sequence joins TRBV19 and TRBJ1-2, with 10 nucleotides matching TRBD1. The CDR3 contains 16 residues. The J segment lost 6 bases and the V segment lost 1 base, leaving 8 bases of the junction unmatched. Germline V lookup: CDR1 LNHDA, CDR2 SQIVND (reference sequence).

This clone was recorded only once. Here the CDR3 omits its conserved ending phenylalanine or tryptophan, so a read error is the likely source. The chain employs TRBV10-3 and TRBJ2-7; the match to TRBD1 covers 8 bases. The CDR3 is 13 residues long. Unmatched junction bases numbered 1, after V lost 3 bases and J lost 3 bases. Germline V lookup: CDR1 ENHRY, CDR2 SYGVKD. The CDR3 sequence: CAISEQGDYEQYL. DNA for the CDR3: TGTGCCATCAGTGAACAGGGGGACTACGAGCAGTACCTC.

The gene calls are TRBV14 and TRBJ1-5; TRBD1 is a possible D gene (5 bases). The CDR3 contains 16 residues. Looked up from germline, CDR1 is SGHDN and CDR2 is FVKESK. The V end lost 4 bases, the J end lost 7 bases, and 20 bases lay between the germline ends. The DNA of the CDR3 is TGTGCCAGCAGCCGCGGAGGGCAGGGAGGATACCAGCCCCAGCATTTT. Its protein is CASSRGGQGGYQPQHF.

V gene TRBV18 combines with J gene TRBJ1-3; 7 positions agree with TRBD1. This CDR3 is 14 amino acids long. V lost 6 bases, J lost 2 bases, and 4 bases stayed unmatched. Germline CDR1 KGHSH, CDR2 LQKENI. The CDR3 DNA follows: TGTGCCAGCTCGCCCGGGACAGCTGGAAACACCATATATTTT. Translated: CASSPGTAGNTIYF. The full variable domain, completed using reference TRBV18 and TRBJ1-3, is NAGVMQNPRHLVRRRGQEARLRCSPMKGHSHVYWYRQLPEEGLKFMVYLQKENIIDESGMPKERFSAEFPKEGPSILRIQQVVRGDSAAYFCASSPGTAGNTIYFGEGSWLTVV.

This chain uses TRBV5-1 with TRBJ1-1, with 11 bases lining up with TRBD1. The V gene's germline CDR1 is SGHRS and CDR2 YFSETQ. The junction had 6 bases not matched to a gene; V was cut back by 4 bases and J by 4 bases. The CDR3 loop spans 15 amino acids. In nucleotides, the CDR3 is TGCGCCAGCAGCCCGCCCGGGACAGGGGGCACTGAAGCTTTCTTT. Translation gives CASSPPGTGGTEAFF. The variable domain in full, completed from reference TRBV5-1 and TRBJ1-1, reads KAGVTQTPRYLIKTRGQQVTLSCSPISGHRSVSWYQQTPGQGLQFLFEYFSETQRNKGNFPGRFSGRQFSNSRSEMNVSTLELGDSALYLCASSPPGTGGTEAFFGQGTRLTVV.

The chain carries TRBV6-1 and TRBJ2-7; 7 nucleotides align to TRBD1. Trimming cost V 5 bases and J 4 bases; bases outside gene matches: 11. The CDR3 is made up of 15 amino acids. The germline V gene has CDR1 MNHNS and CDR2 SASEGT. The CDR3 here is CASSLQTGNEYEQYF. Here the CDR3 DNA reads TGTGCCAGCAGTCTCCAGACAGGGAATGAGTACGAGCAGTACTTC.

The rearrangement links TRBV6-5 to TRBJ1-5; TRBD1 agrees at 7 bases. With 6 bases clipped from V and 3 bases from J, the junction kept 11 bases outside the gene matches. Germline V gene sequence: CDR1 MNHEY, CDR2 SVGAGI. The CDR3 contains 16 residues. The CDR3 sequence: CASSYRGVGNNQPQHF. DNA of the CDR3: TGTGCCAGCAGCTACAGGGGCGTGGGCAACAATCAGCCCCAGCATTTT.